This T cell receptor beta chain came from a study of radiotherapy plus CTLA-4 blockade in lung cancer. Background on the study: Across the patients, objective responses occurred in approximately 19%, and disease control in around 31%.

This clone was detected a few times. The antigen is unknown. Study outcomes and limitations: Radiotherapy with ipilimumab was followed by blood expansion of tumor-derived clones. Dynamics of early blood T cell clones, together with interferon-beta, were reportedly the best predictors of response.

Germline CDR1 reads LNHDA; CDR2 reads SQIVND (reference sequence). V lost 5 bases and J lost 4, with 14 bases in between. The CDR3 has 15 amino acids. CTLA-4 blockade using ipilimumab, together with focal radiation, was received by patients with chemo-refractory metastatic non-small-cell lung cancer. Using immunoSEQ multiplex PCR, the repertoire was profiled, and TCRdb retains in-frame clones only, with some absent. The table has some 30,000 clones, 70% to 75% seen once; the top ten hold about 14%. The input for sequencing was peripheral blood, taken from a patient treated with radiotherapy plus ipilimumab. The chain has TRBV19 and TRBJ1-4, with a possible D match to TRBD1 (6 bases). This TCR was recovered from a human donor with non-small cell lung cancer that progressed on radiotherapy plus ipilimumab. The CDR3 here is CASSPRTDLNEKLFF. The CDR3 DNA is TGTGCCAGTAGTCCCAGGACAGACCTTAATGAAAAACTGTTTTTT.